The subject of this entry is one T cell receptor beta chain. Its antigen is still unknown. Trimming pared 7 bases from V and 3 bases from J, leaving 12 bases between. CDR1 and CDR2 from the germline V gene are SEHNR and FQNEAQ (reference sequence). CDR3 size: 13 residues. Profiling relied on immunoSEQ multiplex PCR, and the TCRdb table lists in-frame clones only, not all of them. The sample records about 170,000 clones, about 83% being singletons. Pooling covered second doses at about 4 or about 12 weeks. The data belong to a study of T cell responses to AZD1222 COVID-19 vaccine. Whole-study findings and limits: Baseline antibody screening turned up just a handful of seropositive AZD1222 recipients. Donors skewed white British and female; clonal diversity was possibly underestimated. In the spike-specific TCR repertoire, nearly half reportedly target unmutated variant regions.

The chain uses TRBV7-9 and TRBJ1-1; D unclear. This clonotype was obtained from an adult who received the AZD1222 COVID-19 vaccine. Source: peripheral blood, taken 28 days after the second AZD1222 dose. The chain's CDR3 is CASNRFLDTEAFF. The DNA for the CDR3 is TGTGCCAGCAATAGGTTTTTGGACACTGAAGCTTTCTTT.